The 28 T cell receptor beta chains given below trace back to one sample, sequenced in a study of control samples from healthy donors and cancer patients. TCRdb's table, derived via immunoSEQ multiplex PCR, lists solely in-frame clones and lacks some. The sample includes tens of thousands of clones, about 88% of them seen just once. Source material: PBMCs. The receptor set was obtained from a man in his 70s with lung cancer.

This CDR3 is CASSPPLRGEQFF. CDR3 bases: TGTGCCAGCTCACCACCTCTTCGGGGGGAGCAGTTCTTC. V and J are TRBV18 and TRBJ2-1, with D perhaps matching TRBD2 (6 bases). Trimming pared 0 bases from V and 10 bases from J, leaving 10 bases between. CDR3 size: 13 residues. CDR1 is KGHSH, CDR2 LQKENI, per germline.

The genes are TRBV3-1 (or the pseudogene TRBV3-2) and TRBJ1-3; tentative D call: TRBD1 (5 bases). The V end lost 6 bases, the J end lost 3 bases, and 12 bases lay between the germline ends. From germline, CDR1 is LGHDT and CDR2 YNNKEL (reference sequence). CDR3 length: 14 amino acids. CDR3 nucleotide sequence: TGTGCCAGCAGTTGGGGGTTGGATGGAAACACCATATATTTT. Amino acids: CASSWGLDGNTIYF.

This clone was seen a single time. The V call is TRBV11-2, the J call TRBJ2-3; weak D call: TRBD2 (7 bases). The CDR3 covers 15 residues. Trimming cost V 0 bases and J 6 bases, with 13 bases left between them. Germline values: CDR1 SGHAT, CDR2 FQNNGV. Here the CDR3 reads CASSLEGGAGDTQYF. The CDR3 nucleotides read TGTGCCAGCAGCTTAGAGGGGGGGGCCGGGGATACGCAGTATTTT.

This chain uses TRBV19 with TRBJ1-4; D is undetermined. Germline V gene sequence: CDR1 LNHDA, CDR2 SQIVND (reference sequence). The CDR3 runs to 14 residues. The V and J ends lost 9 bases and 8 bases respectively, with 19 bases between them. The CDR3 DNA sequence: TGTGCCAGCGTCAACAGCCCCGTTGGAGAAAAACTGTTTTTT. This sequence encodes CASVNSPVGEKLFF.

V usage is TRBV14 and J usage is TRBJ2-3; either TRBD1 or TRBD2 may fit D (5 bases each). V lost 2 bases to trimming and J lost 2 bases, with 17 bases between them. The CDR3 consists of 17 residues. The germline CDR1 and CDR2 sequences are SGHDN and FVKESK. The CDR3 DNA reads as TGTGCCAGCAGCCAAAGGGGAAGAGGGCCTAACACAGATACGCAGTATTTT. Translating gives CASSQRGRGPNTDTQYF.

Written as DNA, the CDR3 is TGCGCCAGCAGCCAAGATCTGGGGACGAGGGATGGCTACACCTTC. Translating gives CASSQDLGTRDGYTF. The chain recombines TRBV4-3 with TRBJ1-2, with a tentative D call TRBD1 (5 bases). Trimming removed 0 bases at V and 6 bases at J, with 14 bases between. Looked up from germline, CDR1 is LGHNA and CDR2 is YSLEER. This CDR3 is 15 amino acids long.

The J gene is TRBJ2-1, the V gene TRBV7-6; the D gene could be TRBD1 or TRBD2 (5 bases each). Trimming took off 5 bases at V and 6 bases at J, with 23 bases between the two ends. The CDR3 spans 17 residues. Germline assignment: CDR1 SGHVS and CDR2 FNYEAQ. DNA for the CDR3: TGTGCCAGCAGCGTAGGGGCACGGGGTTTTACAGTCAATGAGCAGTTCTTC. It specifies CASSVGARGFTVNEQFF. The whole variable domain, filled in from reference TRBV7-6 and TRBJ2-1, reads GAGVSQSPRYKVTKRGQDVALRCDPISGHVSLYWYRQALGQGPEFLTYFNYEAQQDKSGLPNDRFSAERPEGSISTLTIQRTEQRDSAMYRCASSVGARGFTVNEQFFGPGTRLTVL.

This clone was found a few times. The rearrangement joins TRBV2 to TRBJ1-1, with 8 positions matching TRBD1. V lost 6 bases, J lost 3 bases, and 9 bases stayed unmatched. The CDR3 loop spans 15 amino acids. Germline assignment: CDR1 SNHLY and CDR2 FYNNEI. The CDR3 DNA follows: TGTGCCAGCAGACGGACAGGGTGGGGAGACACTGAAGCTTTCTTT. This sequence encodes CASRRTGWGDTEAFF.

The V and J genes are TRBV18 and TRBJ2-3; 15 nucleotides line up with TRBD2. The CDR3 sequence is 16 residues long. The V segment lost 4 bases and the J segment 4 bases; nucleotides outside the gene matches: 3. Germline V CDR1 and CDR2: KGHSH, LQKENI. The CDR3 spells CASSRTSGGAADTQYF. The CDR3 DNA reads TGTGCCAGCTCACGGACTAGCGGGGGGGCCGCAGATACGCAGTATTTT. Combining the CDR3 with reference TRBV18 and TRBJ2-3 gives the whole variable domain NAGVMQNPRHLVRRRGQEARLRCSPMKGHSHVYWYRQLPEEGLKFMVYLQKENIIDESGMPKERFSAEFPKEGPSILRIQQVVRGDSAAYFCASSRTSGGAADTQYFGPGTRLTVL.

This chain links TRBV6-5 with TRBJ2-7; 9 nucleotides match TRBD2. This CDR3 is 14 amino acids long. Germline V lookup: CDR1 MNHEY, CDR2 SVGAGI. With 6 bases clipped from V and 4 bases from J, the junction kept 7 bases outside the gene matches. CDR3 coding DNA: TGTGCCAGCAGCCCGGGACTAGCTACTTACGAGCAGTACTTC. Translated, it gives CASSPGLATYEQYF.

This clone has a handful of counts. The CDR3 here is CASSGKLLSYNEQFF. CDR3 DNA: TGTGCCAGCAGTGGTAAACTGCTATCATACAATGAGCAGTTCTTC. V gene TRBV2 combines with J gene TRBJ2-1; D unclear. With 4 bases removed from V and 4 bases from J, the gap between germline ends came to 14 bases. The CDR3 is 15 residues long. CDR1 is SNHLY and CDR2 is FYNNEI in the germline V gene.

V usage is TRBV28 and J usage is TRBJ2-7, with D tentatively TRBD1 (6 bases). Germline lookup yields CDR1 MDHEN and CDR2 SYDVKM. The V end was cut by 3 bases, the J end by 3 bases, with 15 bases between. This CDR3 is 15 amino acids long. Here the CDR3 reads CASSFAPDSNYEQYF. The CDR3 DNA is TGTGCCAGCAGTTTTGCCCCGGACAGCAACTACGAGCAGTACTTC.

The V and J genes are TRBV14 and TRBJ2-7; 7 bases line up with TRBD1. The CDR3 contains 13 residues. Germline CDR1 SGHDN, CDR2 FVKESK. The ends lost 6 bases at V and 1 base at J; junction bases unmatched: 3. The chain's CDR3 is CASRGTASYEQYF. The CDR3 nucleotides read TGTGCCAGCAGGGGGACAGCTTCCTACGAGCAGTACTTC.

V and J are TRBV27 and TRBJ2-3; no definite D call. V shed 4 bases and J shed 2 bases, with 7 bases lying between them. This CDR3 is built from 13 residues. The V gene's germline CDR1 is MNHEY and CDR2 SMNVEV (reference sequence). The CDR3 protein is CASSSVNTDTQYF. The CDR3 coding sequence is TGTGCCAGCAGTTCGGTAAACACAGATACGCAGTATTTT.

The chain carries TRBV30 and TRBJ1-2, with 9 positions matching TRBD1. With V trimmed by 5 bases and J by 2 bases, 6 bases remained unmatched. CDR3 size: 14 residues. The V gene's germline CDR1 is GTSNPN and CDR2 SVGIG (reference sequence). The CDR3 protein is CAWGQGQRNYGYTF. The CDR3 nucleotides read TGTGCCTGGGGACAGGGGCAACGGAACTATGGCTACACCTTC.

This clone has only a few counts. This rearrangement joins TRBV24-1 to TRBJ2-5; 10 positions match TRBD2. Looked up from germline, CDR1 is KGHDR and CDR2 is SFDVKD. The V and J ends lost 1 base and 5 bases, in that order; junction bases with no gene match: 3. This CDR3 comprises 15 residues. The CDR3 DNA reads TGTGCCACCAGTGATTTTAGCGGGGGGCGGGAGACCCAGTACTTC. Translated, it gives CATSDFSGGRETQYF.

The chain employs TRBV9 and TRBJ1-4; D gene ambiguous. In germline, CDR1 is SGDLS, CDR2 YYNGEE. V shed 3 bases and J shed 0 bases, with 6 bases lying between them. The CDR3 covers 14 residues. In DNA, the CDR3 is TGTGCCAGCAGCGACAGAGCAACTAATGAAAAACTGTTTTTT. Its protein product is CASSDRATNEKLFF.

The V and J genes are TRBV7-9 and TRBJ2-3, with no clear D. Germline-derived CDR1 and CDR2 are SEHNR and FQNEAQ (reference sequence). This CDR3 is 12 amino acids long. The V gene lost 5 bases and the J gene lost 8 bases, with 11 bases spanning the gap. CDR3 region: CASSPWLGTQYF. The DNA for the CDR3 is TGTGCCAGCAGCCCTTGGCTTGGTACGCAGTATTTT.

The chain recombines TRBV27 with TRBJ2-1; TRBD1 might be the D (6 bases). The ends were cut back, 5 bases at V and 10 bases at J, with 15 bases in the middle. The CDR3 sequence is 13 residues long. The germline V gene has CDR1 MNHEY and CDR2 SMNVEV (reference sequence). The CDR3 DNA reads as TGTGCCAGCAGTCTGGACAGTTATCGGGAGCAGTTCTTC. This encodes CASSLDSYREQFF.

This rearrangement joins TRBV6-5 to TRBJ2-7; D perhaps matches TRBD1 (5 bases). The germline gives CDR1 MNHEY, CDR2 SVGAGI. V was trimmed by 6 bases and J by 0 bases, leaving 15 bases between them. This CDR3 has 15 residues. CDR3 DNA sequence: TGTGCCAGCAGATCCAAAAGGGGAAGCTCCTACGAGCAGTACTTC. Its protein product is CASRSKRGSSYEQYF.

Here the CDR3 DNA reads TGTGCCACCAGTGATTTGCAACGTAGCACCGGGGAGCTGTTTTTT. It encodes CATSDLQRSTGELFF. The V call is TRBV24-1, the J call TRBJ2-2; D is uncertain. This CDR3 has 15 amino acids. The germline V gene has CDR1 KGHDR and CDR2 SFDVKD. Between the trimmed V and J ends, which lost 0 bases and 4 bases, there was a span of 8 bases.

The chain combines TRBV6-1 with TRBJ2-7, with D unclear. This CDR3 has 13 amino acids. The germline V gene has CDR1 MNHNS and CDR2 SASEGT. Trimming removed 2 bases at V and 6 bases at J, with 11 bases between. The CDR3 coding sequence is TGTGCCAGCAGTGAAAGGAGAGGCCTCGAGCAGTACTTC. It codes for CASSERRGLEQYF.

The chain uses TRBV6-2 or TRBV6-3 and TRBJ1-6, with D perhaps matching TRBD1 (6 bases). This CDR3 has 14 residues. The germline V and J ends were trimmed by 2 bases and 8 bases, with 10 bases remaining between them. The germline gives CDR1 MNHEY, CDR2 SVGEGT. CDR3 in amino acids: CASSYKGEDSPLHF. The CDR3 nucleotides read TGTGCCAGCAGTTACAAGGGGGAGGATTCACCCCTCCACTTT.

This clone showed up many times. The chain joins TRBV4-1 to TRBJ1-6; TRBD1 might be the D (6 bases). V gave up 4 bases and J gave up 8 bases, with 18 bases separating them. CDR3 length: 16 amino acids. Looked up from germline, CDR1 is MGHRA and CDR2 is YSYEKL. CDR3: CASSRGLQGYDSPLHF. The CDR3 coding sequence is TGCGCCAGCAGCCGAGGATTACAGGGATATGATTCACCCCTCCACTTT.

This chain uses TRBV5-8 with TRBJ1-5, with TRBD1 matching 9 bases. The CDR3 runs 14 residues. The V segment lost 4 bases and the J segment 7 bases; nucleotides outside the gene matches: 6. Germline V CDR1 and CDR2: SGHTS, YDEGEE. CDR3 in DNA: TGTGCCAGCAGCCCCCGGGACAGGGTGCAGCCCCAGCATTTT. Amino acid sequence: CASSPRDRVQPQHF.

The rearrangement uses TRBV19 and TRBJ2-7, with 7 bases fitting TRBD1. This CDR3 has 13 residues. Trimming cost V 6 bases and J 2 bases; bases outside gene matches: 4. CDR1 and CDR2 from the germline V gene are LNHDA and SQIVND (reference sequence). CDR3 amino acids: CASRNRGTYEQYF. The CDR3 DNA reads TGTGCCAGTAGAAACAGGGGTACCTACGAGCAGTACTTC. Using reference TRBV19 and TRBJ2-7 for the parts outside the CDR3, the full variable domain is DGGITQSPKYLFRKEGQNVTLSCEQNLNHDAMYWYRQDPGQGLRLIYYSQIVNDFQKGDIAEGYSVSREKKESFPLTVTSAQKNPTAFYLCASRNRGTYEQYFGPGTRLTVT.

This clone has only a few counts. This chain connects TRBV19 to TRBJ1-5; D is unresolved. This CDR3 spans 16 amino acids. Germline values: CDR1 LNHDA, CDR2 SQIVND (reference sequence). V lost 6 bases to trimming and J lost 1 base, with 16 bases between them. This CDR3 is CASSSGAGISNQPQHF. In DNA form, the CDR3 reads TGTGCCAGTAGCTCCGGCGCGGGGATCAGCAATCAGCCCCAGCATTTT.

This CDR3 reads CASSLAPGLQETQYF. The CDR3 DNA sequence: TGCGCCAGCAGCTTGGCGCCGGGCCTACAAGAGACCCAGTACTTC. The genes are TRBV5-1 and TRBJ2-5, with D uncertain. The CDR3 has 15 residues. The germline gives CDR1 SGHRS, CDR2 YFSETQ. V lost 0 bases, J lost 2 bases, and 11 bases lay in between.